This T cell receptor (beta chain) is from a study of T cell responses to AZD1222 COVID-19 vaccine. Study-level information: Second-dose recipients at about 4 or about 12 weeks were treated as one pooled group.

Regarding this clone: Its specificity is unknown.

TCRdb's copy holds only in-frame clones and misses some; the assay was immunoSEQ multiplex PCR. The table has roughly 140,000 clones, about 91% seen once. The CDR3 has 15 amino acids. The ends were cut back, 3 bases at V and 2 bases at J, with 11 bases in the middle. From germline, CDR1 is SGHTA and CDR2 FQGNSA. Study-wide results and limits: Spike as a whole was targeted by vaccine-associated CD4 TCRs, dominant at 160-218 and 743-854. Reportedly, nearly half the spike-specific TCRs target unmutated variant regions.

The chain has TRBV7-2 and TRBJ2-1; D is possibly TRBD2 (6 bases). Sample: peripheral blood, taken on day 0 of AZD1222 vaccination. The receptor was isolated from an adult in good health. CDR3 region: CASSFDSGTYNEQFF. The CDR3 region has the DNA TGTGCCAGCAGCTTCGATAGCGGAACCTACAATGAGCAGTTCTTC.